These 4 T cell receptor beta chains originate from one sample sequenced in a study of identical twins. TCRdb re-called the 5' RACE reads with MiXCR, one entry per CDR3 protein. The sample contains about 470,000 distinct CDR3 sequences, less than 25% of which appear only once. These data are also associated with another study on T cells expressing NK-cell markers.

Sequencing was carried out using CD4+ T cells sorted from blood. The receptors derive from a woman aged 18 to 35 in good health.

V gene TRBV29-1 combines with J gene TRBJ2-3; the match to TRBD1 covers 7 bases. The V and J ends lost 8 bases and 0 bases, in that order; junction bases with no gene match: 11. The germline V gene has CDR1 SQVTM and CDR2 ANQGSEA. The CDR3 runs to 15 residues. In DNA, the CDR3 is TGCAGCACCTGGTGGGGACAGCCTAGCACAGATACGCAGTATTTT. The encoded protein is CSTWWGQPSTDTQYF.

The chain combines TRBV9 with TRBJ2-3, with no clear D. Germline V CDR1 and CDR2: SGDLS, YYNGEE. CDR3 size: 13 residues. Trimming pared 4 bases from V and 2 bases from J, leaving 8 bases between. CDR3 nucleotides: TGTGCCAGCAGCCCACATAACACAGATACGCAGTATTTT. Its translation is CASSPHNTDTQYF.

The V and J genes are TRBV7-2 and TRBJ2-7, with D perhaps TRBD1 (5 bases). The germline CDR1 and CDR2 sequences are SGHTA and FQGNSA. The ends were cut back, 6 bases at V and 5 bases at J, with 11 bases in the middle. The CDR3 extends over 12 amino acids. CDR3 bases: TGTGCCAGCAGGGGTAGGGGAAACGAGCAGTACTTC. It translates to CASRGRGNEQYF.

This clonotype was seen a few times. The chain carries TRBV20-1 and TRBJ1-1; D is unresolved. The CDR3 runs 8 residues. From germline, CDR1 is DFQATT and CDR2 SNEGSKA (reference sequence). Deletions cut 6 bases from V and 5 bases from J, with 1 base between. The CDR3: CSATEAFF. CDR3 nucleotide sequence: TGCAGTGCAACTGAAGCTTTCTTT.